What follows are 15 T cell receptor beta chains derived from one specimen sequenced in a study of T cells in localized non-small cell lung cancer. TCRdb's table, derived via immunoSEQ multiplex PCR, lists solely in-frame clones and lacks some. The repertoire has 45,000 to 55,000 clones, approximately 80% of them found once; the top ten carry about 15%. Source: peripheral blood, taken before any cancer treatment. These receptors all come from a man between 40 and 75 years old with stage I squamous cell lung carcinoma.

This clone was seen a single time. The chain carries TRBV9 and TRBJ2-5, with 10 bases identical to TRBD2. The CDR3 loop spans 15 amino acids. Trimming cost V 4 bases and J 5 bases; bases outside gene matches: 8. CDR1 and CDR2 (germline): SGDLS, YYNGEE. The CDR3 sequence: CASSQLAGIGETQYF. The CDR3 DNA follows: TGTGCCAGCAGCCAACTAGCGGGGATAGGTGAGACCCAGTACTTC.

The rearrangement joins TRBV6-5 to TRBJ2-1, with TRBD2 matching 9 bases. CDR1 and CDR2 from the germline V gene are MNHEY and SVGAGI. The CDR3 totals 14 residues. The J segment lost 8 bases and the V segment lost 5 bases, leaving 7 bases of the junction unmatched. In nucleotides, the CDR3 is TGTGCCAGCAGTGGCGCGGGGGGGCCATATGAGCAGTTCTTC. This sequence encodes CASSGAGGPYEQFF.

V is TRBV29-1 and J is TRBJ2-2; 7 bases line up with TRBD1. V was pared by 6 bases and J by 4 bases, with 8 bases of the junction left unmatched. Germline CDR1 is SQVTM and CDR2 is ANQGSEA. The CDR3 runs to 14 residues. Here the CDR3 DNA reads TGCAGCGTCCGAGGGGGCAGCTCCACCGGGGAGCTGTTTTTT. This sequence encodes CSVRGGSSTGELFF.

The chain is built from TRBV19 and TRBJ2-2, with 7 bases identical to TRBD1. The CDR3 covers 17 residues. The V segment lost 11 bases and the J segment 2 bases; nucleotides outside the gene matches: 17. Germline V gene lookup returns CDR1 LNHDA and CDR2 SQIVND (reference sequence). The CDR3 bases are TGTGCCTCCCGTCCCGGGACAGCCGATCCTAACACCGGGGAGCTGTTTTTT. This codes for CASRPGTADPNTGELFF.

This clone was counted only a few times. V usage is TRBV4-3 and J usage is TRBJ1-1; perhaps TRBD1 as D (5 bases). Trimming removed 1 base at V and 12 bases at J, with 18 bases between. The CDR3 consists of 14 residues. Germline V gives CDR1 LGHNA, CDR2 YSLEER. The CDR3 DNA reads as TGCGCCAGCAGCCAAGTAGGTGGGGCTACCTCGACTTTCTTT. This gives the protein CASSQVGGATSTFF.

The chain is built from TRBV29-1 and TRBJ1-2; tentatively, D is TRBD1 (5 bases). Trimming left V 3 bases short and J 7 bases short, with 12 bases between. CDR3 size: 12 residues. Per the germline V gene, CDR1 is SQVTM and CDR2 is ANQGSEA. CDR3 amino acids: CSVEDGAGGYTF. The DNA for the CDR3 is TGCAGCGTTGAGGACGGGGCGGGTGGCTACACCTTC.

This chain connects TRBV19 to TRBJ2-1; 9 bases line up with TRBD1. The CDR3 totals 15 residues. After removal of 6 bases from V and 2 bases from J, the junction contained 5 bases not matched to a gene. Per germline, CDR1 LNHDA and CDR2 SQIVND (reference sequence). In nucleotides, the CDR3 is TGTGCCAGTAGCAGGACAGGGGATGCCTACAATGAGCAGTTCTTC. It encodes CASSRTGDAYNEQFF.

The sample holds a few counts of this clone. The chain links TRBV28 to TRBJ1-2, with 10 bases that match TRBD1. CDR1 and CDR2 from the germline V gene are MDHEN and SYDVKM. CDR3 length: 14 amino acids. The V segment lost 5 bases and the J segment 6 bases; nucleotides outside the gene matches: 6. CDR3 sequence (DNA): TGTGCCAGCAGTAAGGGACAGGGGAGAGATGGCTACACCTTC. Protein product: CASSKGQGRDGYTF.

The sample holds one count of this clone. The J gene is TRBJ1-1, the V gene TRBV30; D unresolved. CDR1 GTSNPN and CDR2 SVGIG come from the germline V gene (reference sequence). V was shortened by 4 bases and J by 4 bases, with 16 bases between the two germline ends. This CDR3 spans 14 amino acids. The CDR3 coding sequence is TGTGCCTGGAACCTTCTGGGCTCCGGCACTGAAGCTTTCTTT. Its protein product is CAWNLLGSGTEAFF.

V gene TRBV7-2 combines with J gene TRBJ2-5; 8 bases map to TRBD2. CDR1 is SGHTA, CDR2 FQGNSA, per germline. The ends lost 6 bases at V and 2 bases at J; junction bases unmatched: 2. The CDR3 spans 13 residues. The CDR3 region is CASRRGVQETQYF. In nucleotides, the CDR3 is TGTGCCAGCAGGCGGGGGGTTCAAGAGACCCAGTACTTC.

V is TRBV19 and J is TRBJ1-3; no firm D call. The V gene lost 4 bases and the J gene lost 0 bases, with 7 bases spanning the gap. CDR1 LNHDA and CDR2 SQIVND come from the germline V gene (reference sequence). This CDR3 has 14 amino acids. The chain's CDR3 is CASSTQSSGNTIYF. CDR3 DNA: TGTGCCAGTAGTACGCAAAGCTCTGGAAACACCATATATTTT.

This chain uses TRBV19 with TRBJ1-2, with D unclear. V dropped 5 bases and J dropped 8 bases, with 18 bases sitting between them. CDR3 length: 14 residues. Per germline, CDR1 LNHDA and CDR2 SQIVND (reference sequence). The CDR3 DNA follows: TGTGCCAGTAGTGAAAGGCGCACTCAGAGGGGCTACACCTTC. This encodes CASSERRTQRGYTF.

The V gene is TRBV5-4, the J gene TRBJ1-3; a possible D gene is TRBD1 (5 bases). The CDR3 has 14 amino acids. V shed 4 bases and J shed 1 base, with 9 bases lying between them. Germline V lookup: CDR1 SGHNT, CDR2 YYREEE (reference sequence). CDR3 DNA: TGTGCCAGCAGCACCGGGACTTCTGGAAACACCATATATTTT. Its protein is CASSTGTSGNTIYF.

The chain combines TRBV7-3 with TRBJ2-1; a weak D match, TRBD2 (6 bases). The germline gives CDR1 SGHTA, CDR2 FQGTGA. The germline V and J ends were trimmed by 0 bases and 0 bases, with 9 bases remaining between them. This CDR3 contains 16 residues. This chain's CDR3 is CASSLTGGSSYNEQFF. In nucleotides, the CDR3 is TGTGCCAGCAGCTTAACTGGGGGGAGCTCCTACAATGAGCAGTTCTTC.

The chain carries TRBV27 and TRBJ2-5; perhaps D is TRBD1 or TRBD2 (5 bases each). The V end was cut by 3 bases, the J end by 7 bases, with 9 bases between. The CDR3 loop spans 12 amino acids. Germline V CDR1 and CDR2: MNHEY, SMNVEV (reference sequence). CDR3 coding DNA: TGTGCCAGCAGTTTCGGGGCAGGGACCCAGTACTTC. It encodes CASSFGAGTQYF.